This entry concerns a single TCR beta chain. The record originates from a study of blood T cell repertoires in COVID-19. Assay used: immunoSEQ multiplex PCR; TCRdb lists only in-frame clones, some missing. The data show approximately 250,000 clones, with 88% seen just once and approximately 2% held by the top ten. The CDR3 contains 15 residues. Per germline, CDR1 SGDLS and CDR2 YYNGEE. Trimming cost V 4 bases and J 2 bases; bases outside gene matches: 7. The chain carries TRBV9 and TRBJ2-3; the match to TRBD2 covers 7 bases. The origin of this receptor is a woman aged 55-75 years in a cohort exposed to, infected with or recovered from COVID-19 (not recorded which). The specimen sequenced was PBMCs or T cells enriched from blood (not recorded which). As DNA, the CDR3 is TGTGCCAGCAGCCCCCAAGCGGGGTTCACAGATACGCAGTATTTT. Translated: CASSPQAGFTDTQYF.